These 27 T cell receptor beta chains were sequenced from one sample in a study of cytomegalovirus exposure and HLA in healthy donors. PCR primers comprised 60 Vbeta and 13 Jbeta primers. TCRdb keeps only in-frame clones here, not all; method: immunoSEQ multiplex PCR. Of more than 150,000 clones in the sample, about 81% were seen once. The sequenced sample consisted of PBMCs. These receptor sequences come from a woman in her 30s in good health and CMV-seronegative.

This clone was found once. This sequence joins TRBV21-1 and TRBJ2-7; TRBD1, as called in the table, went unchecked against the DNA. TRBV21-1 is an annotated pseudogene. The CDR3 is 12 residues long. CDR3 nucleotide sequence: TGTGCCAGCCTGACAGGGAGGTACGAGCAGTACTTC. Translated, it gives CASLTGRYEQYF.

A single count supports this clone. The rearrangement joins TRBV5-6 to TRBJ2-7, with a weak D call TRBD2 (5 bases). With 3 bases removed from V and 4 bases from J, the gap between germline ends came to 8 bases. Germline assignment: CDR1 SGHDT and CDR2 YYEEEE. This CDR3 has 12 amino acids. CDR3 in DNA: TGTGCCAGCAGCTCGGACTTATACGAGCAGTACTTC. This translates into CASSSDLYEQYF.

The rearrangement joins TRBV28 to TRBJ1-4; D possibly corresponds to TRBD1 (6 bases). Germline CDR1 reads MDHEN; CDR2 reads SYDVKM. This CDR3 is built from 14 residues. Deletions cut 4 bases from V and 8 bases from J, with 14 bases between. In DNA form, the CDR3 reads TGTGCCAGCAGTTACGGGGGGCTTCACGAAAAACTGTTTTTT. Its translation is CASSYGGLHEKLFF. The full variable domain, its missing parts supplied by reference TRBV28 and TRBJ1-4, is DVKVTQSSRYLVKRTGEKVFLECVQDMDHENMFWYRQDPGLGLRLIYFSYDVKMKEKGDIPEGYSVSREKKERFSLILESASTNQTSMYLCASSYGGLHEKLFFGSGTQLSVL.

The chain is built from TRBV19 and TRBJ2-7; 8 nucleotides agree with TRBD1. The CDR3 contains 14 residues. Germline V CDR1 and CDR2: LNHDA, SQIVND (reference sequence). Trimming took 6 bases from V and 3 from J; bases not matched to a gene: 7. CDR3 coding DNA: TGTGCCAGTAGCACCACAGGGGGTAACTACGAGCAGTACTTC. Its protein product is CASSTTGGNYEQYF. Filled out from reference TRBV19 and TRBJ2-7, the complete variable domain reads DGGITQSPKYLFRKEGQNVTLSCEQNLNHDAMYWYRQDPGQGLRLIYYSQIVNDFQKGDIAEGYSVSREKKESFPLTVTSAQKNPTAFYLCASSTTGGNYEQYFGPGTRLTVT.

The chain couples TRBV7-8 to TRBJ2-1; possibly TRBD2 for D (7 bases). CDR1 and CDR2 (germline): SGHVS, FQNEAQ. V lost 3 bases and J 0 bases, leaving 18 bases between the germline ends. The CDR3 consists of 18 residues. CDR3 sequence: CASSFLGGAASSYNEQFF. The CDR3 DNA reads TGTGCCAGCAGCTTCTTGGGGGGGGCGGCGAGCTCCTACAATGAGCAGTTCTTC.

CDR3 nucleotides: TGTGCCAGCAGTTTTCTCCCGGGACAGGGCTTACAAGAGACCCAGTACTTC. Its translation: CASSFLPGQGLQETQYF. The rearrangement uses TRBV27 and TRBJ2-5; the match to TRBD1 covers 9 bases. Germline CDR1 is MNHEY and CDR2 is SMNVEV (reference sequence). The ends lost 3 bases at V and 2 bases at J; junction bases unmatched: 10. This CDR3 contains 17 residues.

In this sample, this clone turned up once. The chain has TRBV27 and TRBJ2-3; TRBD2 agrees at 8 bases. Germline V gene lookup returns CDR1 MNHEY and CDR2 SMNVEV (reference sequence). This CDR3 region has 16 residues. Trimming cost V 5 bases and J 2 bases; bases outside gene matches: 9. CDR3 sequence (DNA): TGTGCCAGCAGTCCCCGGGAGGGGTTATACACAGATACGCAGTATTTT. Protein: CASSPREGLYTDTQYF.

The chain has TRBV12-5 and TRBJ2-7; 10 nucleotides agree with TRBD2. Germline trimming cut 5 bases from V and 6 bases from J; bases unmatched to any gene: 4. Per the germline V gene, CDR1 is LGHNT and CDR2 is FRNRAP. This CDR3 comprises 13 residues. The CDR3: CASGVAGGPEQYF. CDR3 coding DNA: TGTGCTAGTGGTGTAGCGGGAGGACCCGAGCAGTACTTC.

The chain links TRBV7-9 to TRBJ2-7, with 12 nucleotides matching TRBD2. This CDR3 comprises 17 residues. V shed 5 bases, J shed 7 bases, and the junction held 15 bases outside the gene matches. Germline lookup yields CDR1 SEHNR and CDR2 FQNEAQ (reference sequence). CDR3 protein: CASSLGGLAGGLREQYF. The CDR3 DNA sequence: TGTGCCAGCAGCCTCGGGGGGCTAGCGGGGGGGCTGCGGGAGCAGTACTTC.

In this sample, this clone turned up a few times. V and J are TRBV29-1 and TRBJ2-3; D is perhaps TRBD1 (6 bases). Germline assignment: CDR1 SQVTM and CDR2 ANQGSEA. This CDR3 spans 14 amino acids. Trimming cost V 2 bases and J 1 base, with 10 bases left between them. The DNA for the CDR3 is TGCAGCGTTGAAAGACAGGAGCGCACAGATACGCAGTATTTT. This translates into CSVERQERTDTQYF.

For this clone: One end of the junction varies from germline; a read error may be responsible. This rearrangement joins TRBV4-3 to TRBJ2-6; 10 nucleotides match TRBD1. Germline values: CDR1 LGHNA, CDR2 YSLEER. The CDR3 contains 20 residues. Written as DNA, the CDR3 is TGCGCCAGCAGCCAAGATCAGGGACAGGGGCCCCTCTCTGGGGCCAACGGCCTGACTTTC. The encoded protein is CASSQDQGQGPLSGANGLTF.

A few counts support this clone. The rearrangement uses TRBV5-1 and TRBJ1-3; no reliable D call. The germline V gene has CDR1 SGHRS and CDR2 YFSETQ. The CDR3 consists of 13 residues. V dropped 0 bases and J dropped 6 bases, with 7 bases sitting between them. CDR3 in DNA: TGCGCCAGCAGCTTGGCCGGTCCAAACACCATATATTTT. Its translation: CASSLAGPNTIYF. The whole variable domain, filled in from reference TRBV5-1 and TRBJ1-3, reads KAGVTQTPRYLIKTRGQQVTLSCSPISGHRSVSWYQQTPGQGLQFLFEYFSETQRNKGNFPGRFSGRQFSNSRSEMNVSTLELGDSALYLCASSLAGPNTIYFGEGSWLTVV.

V is TRBV9 and J is TRBJ2-7; 7 nucleotides match TRBD2. CDR3 length: 16 residues. CDR1 is SGDLS and CDR2 is YYNGEE in the germline V gene. The V and J ends lost 2 bases and 6 bases, in that order; junction bases with no gene match: 14. CDR3 in amino acids: CASSVGGLGGSFEQYF. The CDR3 coding sequence is TGTGCCAGCAGCGTCGGTGGACTAGGCGGGTCTTTCGAGCAGTACTTC.

The genes are TRBV6-5 and TRBJ2-1; 11 bases match TRBD2. The CDR3 runs to 16 residues. Germline V gives CDR1 MNHEY, CDR2 SVGAGI. V was clipped by 2 bases and J by 2 bases; unmatched bases: 2. The CDR3 protein is CASSYTLAGAYNEQFF. In DNA, the CDR3 is TGTGCCAGCAGTTACACACTAGCGGGGGCCTACAATGAGCAGTTCTTC.

The genes are TRBV21-1 and TRBJ2-1; the table's D call, TRBD2, has no DNA check behind it. TRBV21-1 is shown as a pseudogene. The CDR3 has 18 residues. CDR3 protein: CASSHHVPLAGLFGEQFF. The CDR3 DNA follows: TGTGCCAGCAGCCACCATGTCCCACTAGCGGGACTTTTCGGTGAGCAGTTCTTC.

Notes on this clone: In the same sample, other DNA sequences code for this CDR3. The V and J genes are TRBV9 and TRBJ1-2, with D perhaps matching TRBD1 (5 bases). Germline V gives CDR1 SGDLS, CDR2 YYNGEE. The CDR3 is made up of 13 amino acids. V lost 0 bases, J lost 4 bases, and 7 bases lay in between. The CDR3: CASSVGQGYGYTF. The CDR3 coding sequence is TGTGCCAGCAGCGTAGGGCAGGGCTATGGCTACACCTTC.

J is TRBJ2-7 and V is TRBV5-4; D is possibly TRBD2 (5 bases). Per germline, CDR1 SGHNT and CDR2 YYREEE (reference sequence). Trimming cost V 1 base and J 4 bases, with 6 bases left between them. This CDR3 has 12 residues. CDR3 DNA: TGTGCCAGCAGCTTGACGGGGTACGAGCAGTACTTC. Translated, it gives CASSLTGYEQYF.

V usage is TRBV29-1 and J usage is TRBJ2-2; D is unresolved. The CDR3 loop spans 12 amino acids. The V and J ends lost 1 base and 6 bases respectively, with 6 bases between them. Germline V gene lookup returns CDR1 SQVTM and CDR2 ANQGSEA. CDR3 sequence reads: CSVEVVAGELFF. CDR3 bases: TGCAGCGTTGAAGTAGTGGCCGGGGAGCTGTTTTTT.

The rearrangement uses TRBV28 and TRBJ2-5; the D is unclear. Germline V lookup: CDR1 MDHEN, CDR2 SYDVKM. This CDR3 contains 15 residues. With 1 base removed from V and 2 bases from J, the gap between germline ends came to 11 bases. CDR3 in DNA: TGTGCCAGCAGTTTATACGGTTCCCTACAAGAGACCCAGTACTTC. This sequence encodes CASSLYGSLQETQYF.

The rearrangement uses TRBV9 and TRBJ1-1; D is unresolved. Germline assignment: CDR1 SGDLS and CDR2 YYNGEE. The CDR3 totals 14 residues. Trimming pared 0 bases from V and 4 bases from J, leaving 10 bases between. CDR3 amino acids: CASSVAGSGTEAFF. The CDR3 bases are TGTGCCAGCAGCGTAGCTGGGAGCGGCACTGAAGCTTTCTTT. Based on the CDR3 plus reference TRBV9 and TRBJ1-1, the full variable domain is DSGVTQTPKHLITATGQRVTLRCSPRSGDLSVYWYQQSLDQGLQFLIQYYNGEERAKGNILERFSAQQFPDLHSELNLSSLELGDSALYFCASSVAGSGTEAFFGQGTRLTVV.

The chain carries TRBV20-1 and TRBJ2-7; no definite D call. Germline assignment: CDR1 DFQATT and CDR2 SNEGSKA (reference sequence). Trimming cost V 3 bases and J 3 bases, with 6 bases left between them. CDR3 length: 11 amino acids. CDR3: CSASNGYEQYF. The DNA of the CDR3 is TGCAGTGCTAGTAACGGCTACGAGCAGTACTTC.

V and J are TRBV6-1 and TRBJ2-7; TRBD1 agrees at 12 bases. Germline V lookup: CDR1 MNHNS, CDR2 SASEGT. Trimming cost V 7 bases and J 4 bases; bases outside gene matches: 2. This CDR3 region has 13 residues. The CDR3 coding sequence is TGTGCCAGCAAGGGACAGGGGGCATACGAGCAGTACTTC. Encoded protein: CASKGQGAYEQYF.

The genes are TRBV7-9 and TRBJ1-6, with a tentative D call TRBD1 (6 bases). The CDR3 runs to 17 residues. Trimming took off 5 bases at V and 1 base at J, with 15 bases between the two ends. Germline loops: CDR1 SEHNR, CDR2 FQNEAQ (reference sequence). The CDR3 region is CASSLGGGHSYNSPLHF. The CDR3 region has the DNA TGTGCCAGCAGCCTCGGGGGGGGACATTCCTATAATTCACCCCTCCACTTT.

The rearrangement links TRBV5-1 to TRBJ2-7; no reliable D call. Germline lookup yields CDR1 SGHRS and CDR2 YFSETQ. V was trimmed by 4 bases and J by 2 bases, leaving 13 bases between them. The CDR3 sequence is 14 residues long. In nucleotides, the CDR3 is TGCGCCAGCAGCCCCTCGTCAGACACCTACGAGCAGTACTTC. Protein sequence: CASSPSSDTYEQYF.

The chain combines TRBV6-1 with TRBJ2-2, with D possibly TRBD1 on 6 matching bases. Per germline, CDR1 MNHNS and CDR2 SASEGT. This CDR3 comprises 16 residues. The germline V and J ends were trimmed by 0 bases and 0 bases, with 8 bases remaining between them. The chain's CDR3 is CASSEARTANTGELFF. DNA for the CDR3: TGTGCCAGCAGTGAAGCGAGGACAGCGAACACCGGGGAGCTGTTTTTT.

About this clone itself: The CDR3 carries no conserved terminal phenylalanine or tryptophan, so it likely arises from a read error. V gene TRBV11-2 combines with J gene TRBJ1-4, with unresolved D. This CDR3 is 14 amino acids long. V lost 3 bases, J lost 5 bases, and 10 bases lay in between. CDR1 SGHAT and CDR2 FQNNGV come from the germline V gene. The CDR3 sequence is CASSLGSGNEKLFL. The CDR3 DNA reads TGTGCCAGCAGCTTGGGGTCGGGAAATGAAAAACTGTTTCTT.

The chain combines TRBV15 with TRBJ1-4, with D perhaps TRBD1 (5 bases). The CDR3 has 16 amino acids. Trimming cost V 1 base and J 7 bases, with 16 bases left between them. Germline-derived CDR1 and CDR2 are LNHNV and YYDKDF (reference sequence). The CDR3 region has the DNA TGTGCCACCAGCAGAGCCGGGAGGGTGAGGGGTGAAAAACTGTTTTTT. Translated: CATSRAGRVRGEKLFF.